One T cell receptor beta chain is described in this entry. The sample is drawn from a study of blood T cell repertoires in COVID-19. The table came from immunoSEQ multiplex PCR; TCRdb's copy has only in-frame clones and leaves some out. The profile shows nearly 300,000 clones, roughly 91% of them singletons. The length of the CDR3 is 17 residues. V was shortened by 3 bases and J by 0 bases, with 17 bases between the two germline ends. Germline CDR1 DFQATT, CDR2 SNEGSKA (reference sequence). The genes are TRBV20-1 and TRBJ2-2, with unresolved D. This clonotype was obtained from a woman aged 45-60 years who had been exposed to COVID-19. The sequenced sample consisted of PBMCs or T cells enriched from blood (not recorded which). Here the CDR3 DNA reads TGCAGTGCTAGTTTTCCACACAAGAACGCGAACACCGGGGAGCTGTTTTTT. Protein: CSASFPHKNANTGELFF.